The 9 T cell receptor beta chains given below trace back to one sample, sequenced in a study of T cells in Graves' hyperthyroidism and ophthalmopathy. TCR beta CDR3 regions were amplified from RNA transcripts. Using the HTBI primer set, a first-round RT-PCR was run on the TCR CDR3. A single record per CDR3 protein comes from TCRdb applying MiXCR to the multiplex PCR reads. This sample carries about half a million distinct CDR3 sequences, 20% to 25% of them seen once, and the ten largest clones take 45% to 55%. Sequencing was performed on blood. The receptors shown here come from a woman between 65 and 79 years old with Graves' ophthalmopathy.

The chain couples TRBV20-1 to TRBJ2-7, with TRBD2 identical over 7 bases. The germline CDR1 and CDR2 sequences are DFQATT and SNEGSKA (reference sequence). This CDR3 comprises 12 residues. Trimming cost V 7 bases and J 0 bases; bases outside gene matches: 3. The CDR3 sequence is CSVERDSYEQYF. The CDR3 DNA follows: TGCAGTGTGGAGCGGGACTCCTACGAGCAGTACTTC.

This clonotype was found many times. V is TRBV7-3 and J is TRBJ2-1; 10 positions match TRBD1. CDR1 and CDR2 from the germline V gene are SGHTA and FQGTGA. V lost 5 bases and J lost 5; bases outside the gene matches: 6. CDR3 length: 15 amino acids. The CDR3 is CASSAGTGANNEQFF. The CDR3, as DNA: TGTGCCAGCAGCGCCGGGACAGGGGCTAACAATGAGCAGTTCTTC.

Remarks on this clonotype: A much more abundant neighbour one base away suggests this may be a read error. The CDR3 bases are TGTACCAGCAGTCCCGGGACATCCTATAAGGGGAATGAGCAGTTCTTC. Translation gives CTSSPGTSYKGNEQFF. The chain joins TRBV12-3 or TRBV12-4 to TRBJ2-1; the D gene is possibly TRBD1 (6 bases). The CDR3 contains 16 residues.

The sample holds a few counts of this clonotype. The chain is built from TRBV11-2 and TRBJ2-1, with 10 bases lining up with TRBD2. CDR1 and CDR2 (germline): SGHAT, FQNNGV. CDR3 length: 15 residues. J was trimmed by 6 bases and V by 5 bases; bases with no gene match: 7. CDR3 region: CASSRLAGVGNEQFF. The DNA for the CDR3 is TGTGCCAGCAGCCGCCTAGCGGGAGTAGGCAATGAGCAGTTCTTC.

This clonotype showed up many times. The gene calls are TRBV5-1 and TRBJ2-7, with D tentatively TRBD1 or TRBD2 (6 bases each). Trimming stripped 0 bases from V and 2 bases from J, with 12 bases between. CDR3 length: 15 amino acids. Germline V gives CDR1 SGHRS, CDR2 YFSETQ. CDR3: CASSLVAGTPYEQYF. DNA for the CDR3: TGCGCCAGCAGCTTGGTGGCGGGGACACCCTACGAGCAGTACTTC.

The chain recombines TRBV25-1 with TRBJ1-3; perhaps TRBD1 as D (6 bases). The CDR3 loop spans 13 amino acids. V gave up 7 bases and J gave up 2 bases, with 9 bases separating them. The germline V gene encodes CDR1 MGHDK and CDR2 SYGVNS. CDR3 amino acids: CASNRDTGNTIYF. CDR3 nucleotides: TGTGCCAGCAATCGGGACACTGGAAACACCATATATTTT.

The chain couples TRBV5-1 to TRBJ2-1, with D perhaps being TRBD1 or TRBD2 (6 bases each). CDR1 is SGHRS, CDR2 YFSETQ, per germline. The CDR3 has 16 amino acids. Trimming left V 6 bases short and J 4 bases short, with 20 bases between. CDR3 nucleotides: TGCGCCAGCACCCCCTTAACGGGGGCGGATTACAATGAGCAGTTCTTC. Protein product: CASTPLTGADYNEQFF. The full variable domain, rest sourced from reference TRBV5-1 and TRBJ2-1, is KAGVTQTPRYLIKTRGQQVTLSCSPISGHRSVSWYQQTPGQGLQFLFEYFSETQRNKGNFPGRFSGRQFSNSRSEMNVSTLELGDSALYLCASTPLTGADYNEQFFGPGTRLTVL.

V gene TRBV20-1 combines with J gene TRBJ2-1; D not certain. The CDR3 has 16 residues. Per germline, CDR1 DFQATT and CDR2 SNEGSKA (reference sequence). Trimming cost V 1 base and J 0 bases, with 13 bases left between them. The DNA for the CDR3 is TGCAGTGCTAGAGGGTCCCAGCGCCACTCCTACAATGAGCAGTTCTTC. As protein: CSARGSQRHSYNEQFF.

This clonotype was picked up many times. This chain connects TRBV7-2 to TRBJ1-5; no reliable D call. There are 14 residues in the CDR3. The germline CDR1 and CDR2 sequences are SGHTA and FQGNSA. V lost 2 bases to trimming and J lost 3 bases, with 8 bases between them. The CDR3 here is CASSLWVNNQPQHF. DNA of the CDR3: TGTGCCAGCAGCTTATGGGTTAACAATCAGCCCCAGCATTTT.